The 18 T cell receptor beta chains listed next were all sequenced from one sample in a study of PD-1 blockade in classical Hodgkin lymphoma. Each of the patients experienced relapse following autologous stem cell transplantation, and their brentuximab vedotin exposure differed. The assay was immunoSEQ multiplex PCR, and TCRdb's table has in-frame clones only and misses some. Here the sample spans roughly 11,000 clones, approximately 84% being singletons. Sequencing used peripheral blood mononuclear cells (PBMCs), obtained at baseline. The source is a human donor with classical Hodgkin lymphoma.

This chain joins TRBV20-1 and TRBJ2-5, with D possibly TRBD1 on 6 matching bases. The V end was cut by 6 bases, the J end by 2 bases, with 7 bases between. Germline loops: CDR1 DFQATT, CDR2 SNEGSKA (reference sequence). This CDR3 has 11 residues. CDR3 sequence reads: CSAGHQETQYF. The CDR3 DNA is TGCAGTGCGGGACATCAAGAGACCCAGTACTTC.

This chain uses TRBV9 with TRBJ1-3; 9 positions agree with TRBD1. V was clipped by 3 bases and J by 0 bases; unmatched bases: 4. Germline values: CDR1 SGDLS, CDR2 YYNGEE. CDR3 length: 16 residues. CDR3 in DNA: TGTGCCAGCAGCGGGGGACAGGGTGGCTCTGGAAACACCATATATTTT. The encoded protein is CASSGGQGGSGNTIYF.

This clone has only one observation. The chain combines TRBV5-1 with TRBJ2-5; the match to TRBD1 covers 7 bases. CDR1 is SGHRS, CDR2 YFSETQ, per germline. J lost 3 bases, V lost 5 bases, and 4 bases had no gene match. The CDR3 is 13 residues long. CDR3 nucleotide sequence: TGCGCCAGCAGAAAAGACAGGGAAGAGACCCAGTACTTC. Its protein product is CASRKDREETQYF.

The rearrangement joins TRBV4-2 to TRBJ2-1; 8 nucleotides agree with TRBD1. With 4 bases clipped from V and 8 bases from J, the junction kept 7 bases outside the gene matches. This CDR3 spans 14 amino acids. Per the germline V gene, CDR1 is LGHNA and CDR2 is YNFKEQ. CDR3 DNA sequence: TGTGCCAGCAGCCCCCGCGGACAGGGCGATGAGCAGTTCTTC. Encoded protein: CASSPRGQGDEQFF.

The chain recombines TRBV11-3 with TRBJ1-2; 10 nucleotides match TRBD1. The CDR3 extends over 20 amino acids. Germline loops: CDR1 SGHNT, CDR2 YENEEA. V was pared by 2 bases and J by 0 bases, with 15 bases of the junction left unmatched. CDR3 residues: CASSLIRPRDRGLANYGYTF. CDR3 DNA: TGTGCCAGCAGCTTAATAAGGCCGAGGGACAGGGGTTTAGCTAACTATGGCTACACCTTC.

This rearrangement joins TRBV7-2 to TRBJ2-1, with TRBD2 matching over 10 bases. Per germline, CDR1 SGHTA and CDR2 FQGNSA. The CDR3 extends over 17 amino acids. The ends lost 5 bases at V and 1 base at J; junction bases unmatched: 8. CDR3 sequence reads: CASSPRGAGGSYNEQFF. The CDR3 DNA follows: TGTGCCAGCAGCCCCCGAGGAGCGGGGGGGTCCTACAATGAGCAGTTCTTC.

The chain carries TRBV30 and TRBJ1-6; D is unclear. Deletions cut 0 bases from V and 6 bases from J, with 12 bases between. The CDR3 runs 15 residues. The germline CDR1 and CDR2 sequences are GTSNPN and SVGIG (reference sequence). In nucleotides, the CDR3 is TGTGCCTGGAGTGTAGATTCCCACACTAATTCACCCCTCCACTTT. This sequence encodes CAWSVDSHTNSPLHF. The whole variable domain, remainder taken from reference TRBV30 and TRBJ1-6, is SQTIHQWPATLVQPVGSPLSLECTVEGTSNPNLYWYRQAAGRGLQLLFYSVGIGQISSEVPQNLSASRPQDRQFILSSKKLLLSDSGFYLCAWSVDSHTNSPLHFGNGTRLTVT.

This chain connects TRBV9 to TRBJ2-5; D perhaps matches TRBD2 (7 bases). This CDR3 spans 17 amino acids. Trimming stripped 0 bases from V and 10 bases from J, with 25 bases between. Germline CDR1 is SGDLS and CDR2 is YYNGEE. The CDR3 nucleotides read TGTGCCAGCAGCGTAGACCCTTCGGGGGGCCTGGTGCAGGACCAGTACTTC. It codes for CASSVDPSGGLVQDQYF.

J is TRBJ2-7 and V is TRBV6-5; a weak D match, TRBD2 (6 bases). The CDR3 runs 14 residues. Germline CDR1 MNHEY, CDR2 SVGAGI. Trimming stripped 6 bases from V and 3 bases from J, with 15 bases between. CDR3 sequence (DNA): TGTGCCAGCAGCCCCGGAGGGGCTAGCTACGAGCAGTACTTC. It translates to CASSPGGASYEQYF.

The chain links TRBV7-8 to TRBJ2-2; unclear D gene. CDR1 SGHVS and CDR2 FQNEAQ come from the germline V gene. V was trimmed by 1 base and J by 6 bases, leaving 6 bases between them. The CDR3 covers 13 residues. CDR3 nucleotides: TGTGCCAGCAGCTTAGTGAGTCCCGGGGAGCTGTTTTTT. Residues: CASSLVSPGELFF.

V and J are TRBV28 and TRBJ2-5; TRBD1 aligns across 7 bases. This CDR3 is 16 amino acids long. Germline CDR1 is MDHEN and CDR2 is SYDVKM. With V trimmed by 5 bases and J by 3 bases, 12 bases remained unmatched. DNA of the CDR3: TGTGCCAGCAGTCCATCGGGACAGATCCAGAAAGAGACCCAGTACTTC. Translated: CASSPSGQIQKETQYF.

The V gene is TRBV7-1, the J gene TRBJ1-4, with 9 bases matching TRBD1. TRBV7-1 has ORF status, its function being uncertain. The CDR3 has 17 amino acids. V gave up 5 bases and J gave up 0 bases; unmatched junction bases: 7. CDR3 amino acids: CASSPLQGAATNEKLFF. CDR3 bases: TGTGCCAGCAGCCCCCTACAGGGGGCAGCAACTAATGAAAAACTGTTTTTT.

This chain connects TRBV2 to TRBJ2-1; D is undetermined. The CDR3 contains 13 residues. The V end was cut by 3 bases, the J end by 4 bases, with 7 bases between. The V gene's germline CDR1 is SNHLY and CDR2 FYNNEI. This CDR3 reads CASSDPVYNEQFF. In DNA, the CDR3 is TGTGCCAGCAGTGACCCCGTTTACAATGAGCAGTTCTTC.

This chain links TRBV7-3 with TRBJ1-1; unclear D gene. CDR1 SGHTA and CDR2 FQGTGA come from the germline V gene. The CDR3 runs to 14 residues. Trimming took 5 bases from V and 5 from J, leaving 15 bases between them. The CDR3 sequence is CASSHGILGTEAFF. CDR3 nucleotides: TGTGCCAGCAGCCACGGGATTCTCGGGACTGAAGCTTTCTTT.

The rearrangement uses TRBV12-5 and TRBJ2-3, with D possibly being TRBD2 (6 bases). The CDR3 sequence is 12 residues long. V dropped 0 bases and J dropped 8 bases, with 6 bases sitting between them. Per germline, CDR1 LGHNT and CDR2 FRNRAP. This chain's CDR3 is CASGLVSGTQYF. The CDR3 DNA is TGTGCTAGTGGTTTGGTTAGCGGTACGCAGTATTTT.

This chain links TRBV5-1 with TRBJ2-4; 7 nucleotides match TRBD2. The germline V gene encodes CDR1 SGHRS and CDR2 YFSETQ. J was trimmed by 1 base and V by 2 bases; bases with no gene match: 12. The CDR3 runs 18 residues. The CDR3 DNA sequence: TGCGCCAGCAGCTTCGGGACTACGCCCCCGTCGGCCAAAAACATTCAGTACTTC. It translates to CASSFGTTPPSAKNIQYF.

This clone was picked up a small number of times. The chain carries TRBV6-1 and TRBJ1-5; weak D call: TRBD1 (5 bases). V dropped 5 bases and J dropped 2 bases, with 13 bases sitting between them. This CDR3 spans 15 amino acids. Germline values: CDR1 MNHNS, CDR2 SASEGT. The CDR3 DNA follows: TGTGCCAGCAGTCTGCTCGGGGCAGGCAATCAGCCCCAGCATTTT. Translated: CASSLLGAGNQPQHF.

The V gene is TRBV15, the J gene TRBJ2-5, with TRBD1 matching 8 bases. J lost 3 bases, V lost 3 bases, and 9 bases had no gene match. CDR1 is LNHNV, CDR2 YYDKDF, per germline (reference sequence). The CDR3 runs to 16 residues. The CDR3 spells CATSRAQDRVKETQYF. Here the CDR3 DNA reads TGTGCCACCAGCAGGGCGCAGGACAGGGTCAAAGAGACCCAGTACTTC.